Below are 24 T cell receptor beta chains sequenced from a single sample in a study of T cell repertoires in cytomegalovirus infection. Via MiXCR, TCRdb re-called the reads, giving one row per CDR3 protein. The sample consists of fewer than 85,000 distinct CDR3 sequences, 4% of them appearing once. The sequenced material came from PBMCs. The receptors here all came from a human donor in good health (CMV status not recorded). Some clones in this sample may be carry-over from other donors' samples.

This clonotype came up many times. The chain links TRBV7-2 to TRBJ1-5; possibly TRBD1 for D (5 bases). CDR1 and CDR2 (germline): SGHTA, FQGNSA. The CDR3 extends over 13 amino acids. With 5 bases removed from V and 5 bases from J, the gap between germline ends came to 10 bases. The CDR3 DNA reads as TGTGCCAGCAGCCCCTGGGGGGATCAGCCCCAGCATTTT. Protein product: CASSPWGDQPQHF.

Many counts were recorded for this clonotype. The V and J genes are TRBV7-9 and TRBJ1-5, with D tentatively TRBD1 (6 bases). Trimming took off 8 bases at V and 2 bases at J, with 16 bases between the two ends. Looked up from germline, CDR1 is SEHNR and CDR2 is FQNEAQ (reference sequence). The CDR3 length is 15 residues. The CDR3 coding sequence is TGTGCCAGCGGGGTTAGTGGGGGCGGCAATCAGCCCCAGCATTTT. Its translation is CASGVSGGGNQPQHF.

The table lists this clonotype with many counts. The V and J genes are TRBV12-3 or TRBV12-4 and TRBJ1-2; D may be TRBD1 (6 bases). The CDR3 loop spans 17 amino acids. Trimming left V 5 bases short and J 1 base short, with 20 bases between. CDR3 coding DNA: TGTGCCAGCAGTAGGAGACGTGCAGGGGAACTTAACTATGGCTACACCTTC. Translation: CASSRRRAGELNYGYTF.

A word on this clonotype: A read error may explain this, as a much larger clone is one base away. The chain recombines TRBV14 with TRBJ2-7; D remains ambiguous. Trimming left V 0 bases short and J 3 bases short, with 9 bases between. From germline, CDR1 is SGHDN and CDR2 FVKESK. The CDR3 is 14 amino acids. The CDR3 is CASSQDRNSYEQYF. The CDR3 DNA reads as TGTGCCAGCAGCCAAGATCGTAACAGCTACGAGCAGTACTTC. The complete variable domain, with remaining parts taken from reference TRBV14 and TRBJ2-7, reads EAGVTQFPSHSVIEKGQTVTLRCDPISGHDNLYWYRRVMGKEIKFLLHFVKESKQDESGMPNNRFLAERTGGTYSTLKVQPAELEDSGVYFCASSQDRNSYEQYFGPGTRLTVT.

The sample holds many counts of this clonotype. The J gene is TRBJ1-2, the V gene TRBV11-2, with 10 positions matching TRBD1. Germline V lookup: CDR1 SGHAT, CDR2 FQNNGV. The CDR3 extends over 14 amino acids. V lost 3 bases, J lost 5 bases, and 3 bases stayed unmatched. CDR3 coding DNA: TGTGCCAGCAGCTTCCGGACAGGGGGTTATGGCTACACCTTC. Its translation: CASSFRTGGYGYTF.

This clonotype has ten or more counts. CDR3: CASSQTPNYGYTF. CDR3 DNA sequence: TGCGCCAGCAGCCAAACACCAAACTATGGCTACACCTTC. The rearrangement joins TRBV4-1 to TRBJ1-2; no firm D call. Germline values: CDR1 MGHRA, CDR2 YSYEKL. This CDR3 has 13 amino acids. The V and J ends lost 2 bases and 2 bases respectively, with 6 bases between them.

Many counts were recorded for this clonotype. The genes are TRBV7-2 and TRBJ1-5, with D possibly matching TRBD1 (5 bases). V lost 5 bases and J lost 4, with 15 bases in between. This CDR3 contains 15 residues. Germline assignment: CDR1 SGHTA and CDR2 FQGNSA. Here the CDR3 reads CASSLDGAGNQPQHF. DNA of the CDR3: TGTGCCAGCAGCCTCGATGGGGCGGGGAATCAGCCCCAGCATTTT.

This clonotype was detected ten times or more. The chain links TRBV6-2 or TRBV6-3 to TRBJ1-5; D unclear. V lost 4 bases and J lost 13, with 11 bases in between. The CDR3 length is 11 residues. From germline, CDR1 is MNHEY and CDR2 SVGEGT. The CDR3 DNA follows: TGTGCCAGCAGTTCTGACCTGGGTCAGCATTTT. Translating it yields CASSSDLGQHF.

V is TRBV18 and J is TRBJ1-2, with D tentatively TRBD1 (5 bases). Germline loops: CDR1 KGHSH, CDR2 LQKENI. Trimming shortened V by 0 bases and J by 4 bases, and 9 bases separated the two germline ends. The CDR3 consists of 14 residues. The CDR3 DNA sequence: TGTGCCAGCTCACCACCTGTCAGGGTCTATGGCTACACCTTC. It yields the protein CASSPPVRVYGYTF.

This clonotype was observed many times. This chain connects TRBV12-3 or TRBV12-4 to TRBJ2-1, with TRBD2 identical over 7 bases. The length of the CDR3 is 16 residues. After removal of 2 bases from V and 8 bases from J, the junction contained 12 bases not matched to a gene. DNA for the CDR3: TGTGCCAGCAGTTTATCCGGGGGGAGAGGCGGGGATGAGCAGTTCTTC. It yields the protein CASSLSGGRGGDEQFF.

To note about this clonotype: This may arise from a read error, as a much more abundant clone is one base away. V gene TRBV6-8 combines with J gene TRBJ2-5; no firm D call. The CDR3 sequence is 15 residues long. Per the germline V gene, CDR1 is MNHGY and CDR2 is SAAAGT. Trimming shortened V by 10 bases and J by 7 bases, and 25 bases separated the two germline ends. CDR3 loop: CANTDRAPGPGTQYF. For the CDR3, the DNA is TGTGCCAACACGGATCGGGCACCTGGCCCGGGGACCCAGTACTTC.

This clonotype was recorded many times. In nucleotides, the CDR3 is TGTGCCAGCAGGGACTGGAGCGGCTACACCTTC. This gives the protein CASRDWSGYTF. V is TRBV27 and J is TRBJ1-2; D gene uncertain. CDR1 is MNHEY and CDR2 is SMNVEV in the germline V gene (reference sequence). Trimming took 6 bases from V and 8 from J, leaving 10 bases between them. The CDR3 runs to 11 residues.

This clonotype was found many times. J is TRBJ1-1 and V is TRBV2, with D tentatively TRBD1 (5 bases). Germline V gives CDR1 SNHLY, CDR2 FYNNEI. Trimming removed 6 bases at V and 0 bases at J, with 17 bases between. The CDR3 contains 16 residues. The CDR3: CASSLRDGELNTEAFF. CDR3 bases: TGTGCCAGCAGCTTACGGGACGGCGAGTTGAACACTGAAGCTTTCTTT.

Many counts were recorded for this clonotype. J is TRBJ2-3 and V is TRBV4-3; D possibly corresponds to TRBD2 (6 bases). CDR3 size: 17 residues. The V gene lost 3 bases and the J gene lost 2 bases, with 18 bases spanning the gap. Germline CDR1 LGHNA, CDR2 YSLEER. CDR3: CASSQGGPGTLTDTQYF. The CDR3 DNA follows: TGCGCCAGCAGCCAGGGGGGACCCGGGACCCTCACAGATACGCAGTATTTT.

This clonotype was recorded many times. The chain combines TRBV7-2 with TRBJ2-1; 12 bases align to TRBD2. CDR1 SGHTA and CDR2 FQGNSA come from the germline V gene. Trimming cost V 5 bases and J 5 bases; bases outside gene matches: 4. The CDR3 is 15 residues long. CDR3 in amino acids: CASSPTSGRHNEQFF. CDR3 nucleotides: TGTGCCAGCAGCCCTACTAGCGGGAGGCACAATGAGCAGTTCTTC.

This clonotype turned up a few times. The CDR3: CASSPGQGMNEQYF. CDR3 bases: TGTGCCAGTAGTCCGGGACAGGGGATGAACGAGCAGTACTTC. The chain is built from TRBV19 and TRBJ2-7, with TRBD1 matching 10 bases. The germline gives CDR1 LNHDA, CDR2 SQIVND (reference sequence). CDR3 length equals 14 residues. J was trimmed by 5 bases and V by 5 bases; bases with no gene match: 6.

This clonotype was detected ten times or more. The V call is TRBV7-8, the J call TRBJ1-6; TRBD1 is a possible D gene (6 bases). This CDR3 is 14 amino acids long. Trimming left V 5 bases short and J 7 bases short, with 12 bases between. Germline V gene sequence: CDR1 SGHVS, CDR2 FQNEAQ. The CDR3 DNA is TGTGCCAGCAGCGCAACAGGGTGGAATTCACCCCTCCACTTT. Residues: CASSATGWNSPLHF.

A remark on this clonotype: The junction differs from germline at one of its ends, possibly a read error. This sequence joins TRBV20-1 and TRBJ2-7; 11 positions match TRBD2. The CDR3 consists of 13 residues. CDR1 is DFQATT and CDR2 is SNEGSKA in the germline V gene (reference sequence). The CDR3 spells CSAEVLAGAERYF. The CDR3 coding sequence is TGCAGTGCAGAGGTACTAGCGGGAGCCGAGCGGTACTTC.

This clonotype was counted at least ten times. The chain links TRBV7-6 to TRBJ2-7, with TRBD1 identical over 8 bases. CDR3 length: 15 residues. Germline CDR1 SGHVS, CDR2 FNYEAQ. With 7 bases clipped from V and 1 base from J, the junction kept 9 bases outside the gene matches. CDR3 coding DNA: TGTGCCAGCACCTCGGACAGGGAATTTTCCTACGAGCAGTACTTC. This encodes CASTSDREFSYEQYF.

This clonotype was seen repeatedly, ten times or more. The chain has TRBV20-1 and TRBJ2-5; D is unresolved. This CDR3 spans 10 amino acids. The germline V gene encodes CDR1 DFQATT and CDR2 SNEGSKA (reference sequence). With 3 bases removed from V and 3 bases from J, the gap between germline ends came to 2 bases. CDR3: CSASEETQYF. The CDR3 DNA reads as TGCAGTGCTAGCGAAGAGACCCAGTACTTC.

At least ten counts were recorded for this clonotype. The V and J genes are TRBV7-2 and TRBJ1-1; 8 bases line up with TRBD1. The CDR3 is 14 amino acids. J lost 5 bases, V lost 2 bases, and 4 bases had no gene match. Looked up from germline, CDR1 is SGHTA and CDR2 is FQGNSA. CDR3 loop: CASSLRDRRTEAFF. For the CDR3, the DNA is TGTGCCAGCAGCTTACGGGACAGGAGGACTGAAGCTTTCTTT.

This clonotype was counted at least ten times. The rearrangement uses TRBV7-2 and TRBJ2-3, with D possibly matching TRBD2 (6 bases). CDR3 length equals 16 residues. Germline V CDR1 and CDR2: SGHTA, FQGNSA. V was cut by 6 bases and J by 6 bases, with 22 bases left in between. The CDR3 nucleotides are TGTGCCAGCAGATACTCAGGGACGGGGGAGTCGGATACGCAGTATTTT. This sequence encodes CASRYSGTGESDTQYF. Filled out from reference TRBV7-2 and TRBJ2-3, the complete variable domain reads GAGVSQSPSNKVTEKGKDVELRCDPISGHTALYWYRQSLGQGLEFLIYFQGNSAPDKSGLPSDRFSAERTGGSVSTLTIQRTQQEDSAVYLCASRYSGTGESDTQYFGPGTRLTVL.

This clonotype was seen repeatedly, ten times or more. The chain carries TRBV6-6 and TRBJ1-1; D gene unclear. Per the germline V gene, CDR1 is MNHNY and CDR2 is SVGAGI (reference sequence). This CDR3 spans 20 amino acids. V was trimmed by 3 bases and J by 5 bases, leaving 31 bases between them. CDR3 sequence reads: CASSYPLPLEPRLGGTEAFF. The CDR3 DNA sequence: TGTGCCAGCAGTTATCCACTTCCCCTCGAACCAAGGTTGGGAGGGACTGAAGCTTTCTTT.

This clonotype was recorded many times. The rearrangement uses TRBV7-2 and TRBJ1-4; 10 bases align to TRBD1. CDR1 is SGHTA, CDR2 FQGNSA, per germline. The CDR3 spans 14 residues. J was trimmed by 4 bases and V by 5 bases; bases with no gene match: 1. The DNA of the CDR3 is TGTGCCAGCAGCAGGGACAGGGGTAATGAAAAACTGTTTTTT. This codes for CASSRDRGNEKLFF.